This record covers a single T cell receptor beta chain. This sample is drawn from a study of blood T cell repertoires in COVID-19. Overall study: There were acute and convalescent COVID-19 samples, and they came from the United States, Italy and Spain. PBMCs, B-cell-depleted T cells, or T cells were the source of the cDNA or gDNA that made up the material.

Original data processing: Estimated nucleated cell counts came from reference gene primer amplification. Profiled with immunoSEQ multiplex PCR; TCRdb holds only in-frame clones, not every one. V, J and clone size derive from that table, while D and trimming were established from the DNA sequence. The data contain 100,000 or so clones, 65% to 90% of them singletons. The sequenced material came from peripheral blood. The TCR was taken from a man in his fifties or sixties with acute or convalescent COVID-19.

CDR3 sequence: CASSPGDSSSGANVLTF. The CDR3 DNA sequence: TGTGCCAGCTCACCAGGCGACAGCAGCTCTGGGGCCAACGTCCTGACTTTC. V usage is TRBV18 and J usage is TRBJ2-6, with D possibly TRBD1 on 5 matching bases. Trimming removed 2 bases at V and 0 bases at J, with 11 bases between. CDR3 length equals 17 residues. CDR1 KGHSH and CDR2 LQKENI come from the germline V gene.